The T cell receptor (beta chain) under discussion was sequenced for a study of blood T cell repertoires in COVID-19. The protocol was immunoSEQ multiplex PCR, while the TCRdb copy is restricted to in-frame clones and leaves out a portion. Of some 300,000 clones in the sample, 86% are singletons; the top ten hold 3.5% to 5%. CDR3 length: 14 residues. Germline V gene sequence: CDR1 SNHLY, CDR2 FYNNEI. V shed 9 bases and J 0 bases; nucleotides not matched to a gene: 5. The genes are TRBV2 and TRBJ1-3; 7 nucleotides match TRBD1. This sequence originates from a man in his thirties or forties who had recovered from COVID-19. Input material: PBMCs or T cells enriched from blood (not recorded which). CDR3 amino acids: CARSRGDSGNTIYF. CDR3 bases: TGTGCCAGATCCAGGGGGGACTCTGGAAACACCATATATTTT.